The 20 T cell receptor beta chains presented below share a single source sample, sequenced in a study of T cell changes during pregnancy in multiple sclerosis. Assay: immunoSEQ multiplex PCR; the TCRdb copy retains only in-frame clones and omits some. The sample contains roughly 57,000 clones, about 94% of which appear only once. Sequenced material: CD8+ T cells from peripheral blood mononuclear cells, taken after pregnancy. The receptors shown here come from a female donor with multiple sclerosis, enrolled in a pregnancy study.

CDR3 sequence (DNA): TGTGCCAGCAGTGAAGGGACAGGGTCTGTTTTAAACACTGAAGCTTTCTTT. Translating it yields CASSEGTGSVLNTEAFF. This chain connects TRBV2 to TRBJ1-1; TRBD1 matches 8 bases. Germline V gene lookup returns CDR1 SNHLY and CDR2 FYNNEI. This CDR3 has 17 amino acids. Trimming at V came to 1 base and at J to 2 bases, leaving 9 bases not matched to a gene.

The V and J genes are TRBV6-5 and TRBJ2-1; TRBD2 agrees at 7 bases. The CDR3 has 13 amino acids. J gave up 5 bases and V 6 bases, and 4 bases lay outside the gene matches. Germline V gene lookup returns CDR1 MNHEY and CDR2 SVGAGI. The CDR3 coding sequence is TGTGCCAGCAGCTCCGGGACTAACAATGAGCAGTTCTTC. Translation gives CASSSGTNNEQFF.

V and J are TRBV5-4 and TRBJ2-5; 9 bases are a match to TRBD2. The J segment lost 5 bases and the V segment lost 0 bases, leaving 11 bases of the junction unmatched. This CDR3 is built from 17 residues. Looked up from germline, CDR1 is SGHNT and CDR2 is YYREEE (reference sequence). CDR3 sequence reads: CASSLGDLAGPRETQYF. In DNA form, the CDR3 reads TGTGCCAGCAGCTTGGGTGATCTAGCGGGGCCTAGGGAGACCCAGTACTTC. The entire variable domain, with the rest obtained from reference TRBV5-4 and TRBJ2-5, is as follows: ETGVTQSPTHLIKTRGQQVTLRCSSQSGHNTVSWYQQALGQGPQFIFQYYREEENGRGNFPPRFSGLQFPNYSSELNVNALELDDSALYLCASSLGDLAGPRETQYFGPGTRLLVL.

The gene calls are TRBV7-2 and TRBJ2-7; maybe TRBD1 (6 bases). Germline V gene data show CDR1 as SGHTA and CDR2 as FQGNSA. The CDR3 has 14 residues. V lost 2 bases to trimming and J lost 2 bases, with 10 bases between them. Written as DNA, the CDR3 is TGTGCCAGCAGCTTATTGTGGGACACCTACGAGCAGTACTTC. As protein: CASSLLWDTYEQYF.

The gene calls are TRBV30 and TRBJ2-3; the D gene is possibly TRBD2 (7 bases). Germline CDR1 and CDR2: GTSNPN and SVGIG (reference sequence). The CDR3 consists of 16 residues. V was clipped by 2 bases and J by 2 bases, with 17 bases between them. The CDR3 DNA sequence: TGTGCCTGGAGTCCACCGGAGCGGGACATCACAGATACGCAGTATTTT. Protein product: CAWSPPERDITDTQYF.

CDR3 sequence: CASGPDRGSAYNEQFF. The CDR3 DNA follows: TGTGCTAGTGGCCCTGACAGGGGGTCCGCCTACAATGAGCAGTTCTTC. The V call is TRBV12-5, the J call TRBJ2-1; 9 nucleotides agree with TRBD1. From germline, CDR1 is LGHNT and CDR2 FRNRAP. V shed 6 bases, J shed 2 bases, and the junction held 8 bases outside the gene matches. CDR3 length: 16 amino acids. The full variable domain, in which reference TRBV12-5 and TRBJ2-1 provide the parts outside the CDR3, is DARVTQTPRHKVTEMGQEVTMRCQPILGHNTVFWYRQTMMQGLELLAYFRNRAPLDDSGMPKDRFSAEMPDATLATLKIQPSEPRDSAVYFCASGPDRGSAYNEQFFGPGTRLTVL.

The genes are TRBV29-1 and TRBJ2-1, with 11 bases that match TRBD2. J was trimmed by 1 base and V by 7 bases; bases with no gene match: 9. The CDR3 spans 16 residues. CDR1 and CDR2 (germline): SQVTM, ANQGSEA. The CDR3: CSATASSGRSYNEQFF. The CDR3 DNA is TGCAGCGCTACCGCATCTAGCGGGAGGTCCTACAATGAGCAGTTCTTC.

The chain is built from TRBV5-6 and TRBJ2-7; TRBD1 agrees at 11 bases. The germline V gene encodes CDR1 SGHDT and CDR2 YYEEEE. Losses at the gene ends were 3 bases for V and 6 bases for J; bases not matched to a gene: 5. The CDR3 extends over 14 amino acids. The CDR3 reads CASSSPGQGGEQYF. DNA of the CDR3: TGTGCCAGCAGCTCACCGGGACAGGGGGGCGAGCAGTACTTC.

The CDR3 reads CASSLNPRTSGTTQETQYF. As DNA, the CDR3 is TGTGCCAGCAGTTTAAACCCACGGACTAGCGGGACAACCCAAGAGACCCAGTACTTC. This chain links TRBV28 with TRBJ2-5; 12 bases match TRBD2. The V gene's germline CDR1 is MDHEN and CDR2 SYDVKM. CDR3 size: 19 residues. Trimming took 2 bases from V and 1 from J; bases not matched to a gene: 11. Together with reference TRBV28 and TRBJ2-5, the CDR3 gives the full variable domain: DVKVTQSSRYLVKRTGEKVFLECVQDMDHENMFWYRQDPGLGLRLIYFSYDVKMKEKGDIPEGYSVSREKKERFSLILESASTNQTSMYLCASSLNPRTSGTTQETQYFGPGTRLLVL.

This clone was detected a few times. This chain links TRBV19 with TRBJ1-5; TRBD1 is a possible D gene (6 bases). V lost 6 bases and J 4 bases, leaving 16 bases between the germline ends. CDR3 length: 15 amino acids. Germline lookup yields CDR1 LNHDA and CDR2 SQIVND (reference sequence). CDR3 bases: TGTGCCAGTAGACGAACAGGGTTAGGGAATCAGCCCCAGCATTTT. This encodes CASRRTGLGNQPQHF.

V is TRBV4-3 and J is TRBJ1-5; D is possibly TRBD1 (6 bases). This CDR3 is built from 15 residues. Germline CDR1 reads LGHNA; CDR2 reads YSLEER. V was clipped by 0 bases and J by 0 bases, with 6 bases between them. CDR3 region: CASSQEDSSNQPQHF. The DNA of the CDR3 is TGCGCCAGCAGCCAAGAGGACAGTAGCAATCAGCCCCAGCATTTT.

This chain links TRBV4-2 with TRBJ1-2; D is uncertain. The V gene's germline CDR1 is LGHNA and CDR2 YNFKEQ. The V end was cut by 0 bases, the J end by 2 bases, with 10 bases between. The CDR3 has 15 residues. This chain's CDR3 is CASSQDSHTNYGYTF. CDR3 nucleotide sequence: TGTGCCAGCAGCCAAGATTCCCACACGAACTATGGCTACACCTTC.

The rearrangement links TRBV5-5 to TRBJ1-1; D remains ambiguous. The CDR3 runs 11 residues. Looked up from germline, CDR1 is SGHKS and CDR2 is YYEKEE (reference sequence). Trimming shortened V by 3 bases and J by 8 bases, and 8 bases separated the two germline ends. CDR3 DNA sequence: TGTGCCAGCAGCTCTTCCGTAGAAGCTTTCTTT. Amino acids: CASSSSVEAFF.

This clone is a singleton in its sample. This chain connects TRBV13 to TRBJ1-2; 10 bases fit TRBD1. This CDR3 is 15 amino acids long. V gave up 5 bases and J gave up 2 bases; unmatched junction bases: 5. Germline V lookup: CDR1 PRHDT, CDR2 FYEKMQ (reference sequence). CDR3 nucleotide sequence: TGTGCCAGCAGCCAGGGGACAGGGGCGAACTATGGCTACACCTTC. The encoded protein is CASSQGTGANYGYTF.

The genes are TRBV4-1 and TRBJ1-4; D remains unclear. The CDR3 consists of 15 residues. Germline V gene data show CDR1 as MGHRA and CDR2 as YSYEKL. The germline V and J ends were trimmed by 0 bases and 2 bases, with 7 bases remaining between them. The CDR3 DNA reads as TGCGCCAGCAGCCAAGATGCGGGGACTAATGAAAAACTGTTTTTT. This sequence encodes CASSQDAGTNEKLFF.

The chain has TRBV29-1 and TRBJ1-2; D remains ambiguous. The ends were cut back, 4 bases at V and 2 bases at J, with 8 bases in the middle. Germline CDR1 reads SQVTM; CDR2 reads ANQGSEA. The CDR3 loop spans 12 amino acids. The CDR3: CSVGRSNYGYTF. CDR3 sequence (DNA): TGCAGCGTTGGTCGAAGCAACTATGGCTACACCTTC.

The J gene is TRBJ2-2, the V gene TRBV4-2, with TRBD2 identical over 9 bases. CDR3 length: 16 amino acids. The trim removed 1 base at V and 5 bases at J, leaving 5 bases unmatched. Germline V gives CDR1 LGHNA, CDR2 YNFKEQ. The CDR3 DNA follows: TGTGCCAGCAGCCAAGGAACTAGCGGGTTTACCGGGGAGCTGTTTTTT. Its protein product is CASSQGTSGFTGELFF.

This rearrangement joins TRBV7-2 to TRBJ1-2, with D perhaps matching TRBD1 (6 bases). Germline-derived CDR1 and CDR2 are SGHTA and FQGNSA. V was shortened by 1 base and J by 6 bases, with 18 bases between the two germline ends. The CDR3 extends over 16 amino acids. The CDR3 bases are TGTGCCAGCAGCTTAGGACGGCGGGGGCAAAGAAATGGCTACACCTTC. It codes for CASSLGRRGQRNGYTF.

J is TRBJ1-5 and V is TRBV19; 9 nucleotides agree with TRBD1. This CDR3 comprises 15 residues. CDR1 is LNHDA and CDR2 is SQIVND in the germline V gene (reference sequence). J was trimmed by 6 bases and V by 7 bases; bases with no gene match: 10. This chain's CDR3 is CASTRRGDRAQPQHF. The CDR3 coding sequence is TGTGCCAGTACCCGGAGAGGGGACAGGGCTCAGCCCCAGCATTTT.

The J gene is TRBJ1-1, the V gene TRBV7-9; D unresolved. V lost 5 bases, J lost 5 bases, and 9 bases lay in between. CDR1 SEHNR and CDR2 FQNEAQ come from the germline V gene (reference sequence). CDR3 length: 12 residues. In DNA form, the CDR3 reads TGTGCCAGCAGCCCAGGTTGGACTGAAGCTTTCTTT. Translated, it gives CASSPGWTEAFF.